Following are 20 T cell receptor beta chains from one sample sequenced in a study of cytomegalovirus exposure and HLA in healthy donors. PCR primers comprised 60 Vbeta and 13 Jbeta primers. Sequenced by immunoSEQ multiplex PCR; TCRdb stores in-frame clones only, minus some. The sample lists fewer than 150,000 clones; 65% to 80% were seen once. The sequencing input was PBMCs. Every receptor here comes from a woman in her twenties or thirties in good health and CMV-seronegative.

J is TRBJ1-1 and V is TRBV30, with unresolved D. The CDR3 runs to 14 residues. Trimming stripped 2 bases from V and 1 base from J, with 11 bases between. The germline V gene has CDR1 GTSNPN and CDR2 SVGIG (reference sequence). The CDR3 nucleotides read TGTGCCTGGAGTCGTCACAGCTCGAACACTGAAGCTTTCTTT. Its translation is CAWSRHSSNTEAFF. Drawing the rest from reference TRBV30 and TRBJ1-1, the complete variable domain is SQTIHQWPATLVQPVGSPLSLECTVEGTSNPNLYWYRQAAGRGLQLLFYSVGIGQISSEVPQNLSASRPQDRQFILSSKKLLLSDSGFYLCAWSRHSSNTEAFFGQGTRLTVV.

The V call is TRBV5-1, the J call TRBJ2-7; TRBD1 might be the D (7 bases). Germline V gives CDR1 SGHRS, CDR2 YFSETQ. This CDR3 has 13 residues. Trimming cost V 1 base and J 5 bases, with 10 bases left between them. The CDR3 nucleotides are TGCGCCAGCAGCTTGACAGGGGAGGACGAGCAGTACGTC. This codes for CASSLTGEDEQYV.

The rearrangement joins TRBV19 to TRBJ2-2, with a tentative D call TRBD2 (5 bases). With 3 bases removed from V and 3 bases from J, the gap between germline ends came to 17 bases. Germline assignment: CDR1 LNHDA and CDR2 SQIVND (reference sequence). The CDR3 has 17 residues. The CDR3 spells CASSIHRPPRDTGELFF. The CDR3 DNA is TGTGCCAGTAGTATCCATCGACCACCGCGGGACACCGGGGAGCTGTTTTTT. Combining the CDR3 with reference TRBV19 and TRBJ2-2 gives the whole variable domain DGGITQSPKYLFRKEGQNVTLSCEQNLNHDAMYWYRQDPGQGLRLIYYSQIVNDFQKGDIAEGYSVSREKKESFPLTVTSAQKNPTAFYLCASSIHRPPRDTGELFFGEGSRLTVL.

About this clone itself: At one of its ends the junction is not consistent with the germline gene, which may arise from a read error. The V call is TRBV13, the J call TRBJ2-2, with D maybe TRBD1 (5 bases). CDR1 is PRHDT and CDR2 is FYEKMQ in the germline V gene (reference sequence). The CDR3 is 15 amino acids. In DNA, the CDR3 is TGTGCCAGCAGCTTAGGGTCAGGGAACCCCGGGGAGCTGTTTTTT. Protein product: CASSLGSGNPGELFF. Using reference TRBV13 and TRBJ2-2 for the parts outside the CDR3, the full variable domain is AAGVIQSPRHLIKEKRETATLKCYPIPRHDTVYWYQQGPGQDPQFLISFYEKMQSDKGSIPDRFSAQQFSDYHSELNMSSLELGDSALYFCASSLGSGNPGELFFGEGSRLTVL.

The rearrangement uses TRBV2 and TRBJ2-1, with TRBD1 as a possible D gene (6 bases). This CDR3 comprises 16 residues. The ends were cut back, 4 bases at V and 10 bases at J, with 23 bases in the middle. CDR1 is SNHLY and CDR2 is FYNNEI in the germline V gene. Here the CDR3 DNA reads TGTGCCAGCAGTGTGGGGGCAGGCCCCACGTCAGAGGAGCAGTTCTTC. Its translation: CASSVGAGPTSEEQFF.

A word on this clone: The sample has other DNA sequences that encode this CDR3 too. CDR3 bases: TGCGCCAGCAGCTTAGGCGGGGAGAATGAGCAGTTCTTC. It translates to CASSLGGENEQFF. The V gene is TRBV5-1, the J gene TRBJ2-1; possibly TRBD2 for D (6 bases). V lost 2 bases to trimming and J lost 7 bases, with 10 bases between them. Germline loops: CDR1 SGHRS, CDR2 YFSETQ. This CDR3 has 13 residues.

This clone has more than one count but fewer than ten. The rearrangement joins TRBV29-1 to TRBJ2-1; 8 positions match TRBD1. CDR3 length equals 13 residues. From germline, CDR1 is SQVTM and CDR2 ANQGSEA. V trimming: 7 bases; J trimming: 9 bases; junction bases outside the gene matches: 11. CDR3 sequence: CSATRTGIGEQFF. CDR3 sequence (DNA): TGCAGCGCCACACGGACAGGGATCGGTGAGCAGTTCTTC.

This chain links TRBV19 with TRBJ1-5; TRBD1 might be the D (5 bases). CDR1 and CDR2 (germline): LNHDA, SQIVND (reference sequence). Trimming pared 3 bases from V and 5 bases from J, leaving 8 bases between. There are 13 residues in the CDR3. The chain's CDR3 is CASSIRADQPQHF. The CDR3 nucleotides read TGTGCCAGTAGTATCAGGGCGGATCAGCCCCAGCATTTT.

V gene TRBV6-1 combines with J gene TRBJ2-1; 8 positions agree with TRBD2. This CDR3 is 18 amino acids long. The trim removed 2 bases at V and 4 bases at J, leaving 13 bases unmatched. Germline CDR1 and CDR2: MNHNS and SASEGT. The CDR3 spells CASSETPWVAGNYNEQFF. DNA of the CDR3: TGTGCCAGCAGTGAAACCCCCTGGGTAGCGGGGAATTACAATGAGCAGTTCTTC.

This chain uses TRBV11-3 with TRBJ2-6, with no clear D. The ends were cut back, 5 bases at V and 3 bases at J, with 5 bases in the middle. This CDR3 spans 13 amino acids. Germline V gene data show CDR1 as SGHNT and CDR2 as YENEEA. Here the CDR3 reads CASSLNGANVLTF. The CDR3 DNA follows: TGTGCCAGCAGCCTTAATGGGGCCAACGTCCTGACTTTC.

This clone was picked up a small number of times. The V and J genes are TRBV7-9 and TRBJ1-1; TRBD1 aligns across 10 bases. V gave up 5 bases and J gave up 4 bases; unmatched junction bases: 4. This CDR3 contains 14 residues. In germline, CDR1 is SEHNR, CDR2 FQNEAQ (reference sequence). As DNA, the CDR3 is TGTGCCAGCAGCCTTGACAGGGGGCTCACTGAAGCTTTCTTT. Its protein is CASSLDRGLTEAFF. Full variable domain (rest looked up from reference TRBV7-9 and TRBJ1-1): DTGVSQNPRHKITKRGQNVTFRCDPISEHNRLYWYRQTLGQGPEFLTYFQNEAQLEKSRLLSDRFSAERPKGSFSTLEIQRTEQGDSAMYLCASSLDRGLTEAFFGQGTRLTVV.

This chain links TRBV4-2 with TRBJ1-5; maybe TRBD1 (6 bases). Per germline, CDR1 LGHNA and CDR2 YNFKEQ. V lost 4 bases and J 2 bases, leaving 12 bases between the germline ends. CDR3 length: 15 residues. CDR3 sequence: CASSRTASGNQPQHF. The CDR3 DNA is TGTGCCAGCAGCCGGACAGCATCGGGCAATCAGCCCCAGCATTTT.

The rearrangement joins TRBV19 to TRBJ1-4; TRBD1 is a possible D gene (6 bases). With 7 bases removed from V and 7 bases from J, the gap between germline ends came to 13 bases. Germline CDR1 and CDR2: LNHDA and SQIVND (reference sequence). The CDR3 spans 13 residues. CDR3 residues: CASMARGAEKLFF. The CDR3 DNA reads TGTGCCAGTATGGCCAGGGGAGCTGAAAAACTGTTTTTT.

The genes are TRBV5-4 and TRBJ2-5; D unclear. The CDR3 extends over 10 amino acids. Germline V gene data show CDR1 as SGHNT and CDR2 as YYREEE (reference sequence). Between the trimmed V and J ends, which lost 3 bases and 5 bases, there was a span of 2 bases. The DNA of the CDR3 is TGTGCCAGCAGCTCGGAGACCCAGTACTTC. It translates to CASSSETQYF.

The chain is built from TRBV7-8 and TRBJ2-1, with D possibly TRBD2 on 6 matching bases. There are 14 residues in the CDR3. Germline loops: CDR1 SGHVS, CDR2 FQNEAQ. V was trimmed by 4 bases and J by 4 bases, leaving 11 bases between them. CDR3 nucleotides: TGTGCCAGCAGCTGGGGGGACTTTTACAATGAGCAGTTCTTC. Amino acid sequence: CASSWGDFYNEQFF.

V and J are TRBV10-3 and TRBJ1-6; a possible D gene is TRBD1 (6 bases). This CDR3 has 12 residues. Looked up from germline, CDR1 is ENHRY and CDR2 is SYGVKD. The V end lost 6 bases, the J end lost 10 bases, and 10 bases lay between the germline ends. The CDR3 nucleotides are TGTGCCATCAGGGCAGGGGACTCACCCCTCCACTTT. Its protein product is CAIRAGDSPLHF.

V is TRBV7-3 and J is TRBJ2-1; 7 bases are shared with TRBD1. J lost 1 base, V lost 5 bases, and 5 bases had no gene match. The CDR3 is 15 amino acids. Germline V gives CDR1 SGHTA, CDR2 FQGTGA. For the CDR3, the DNA is TGTGCCAGCAGCATCGGGACAGAGTCCTACAATGAGCAGTTCTTC. Protein sequence: CASSIGTESYNEQFF.

This clone turned up a few times. The J gene is TRBJ2-7, the V gene TRBV28; TRBD1 matches 7 bases. The J segment lost 2 bases and the V segment lost 4 bases, leaving 5 bases of the junction unmatched. The CDR3 is 14 residues long. Per germline, CDR1 MDHEN and CDR2 SYDVKM. DNA of the CDR3: TGTGCCAGCAGTTCGGGACAGAAAACCTACGAGCAGTACTTC. Protein product: CASSSGQKTYEQYF.

Only a few counts were recorded for this clone. The chain carries TRBV2 and TRBJ2-3, with a weak D call TRBD1 (6 bases). The CDR3 is 14 residues long. Germline assignment: CDR1 SNHLY and CDR2 FYNNEI. V was cut by 4 bases and J by 6 bases, with 14 bases left in between. The CDR3 DNA sequence: TGTGCCAGCAGTGTTAGGGGGAGTGGCGATACGCAGTATTTT. It translates to CASSVRGSGDTQYF.

V and J are TRBV9 and TRBJ1-4, with D uncertain. V was clipped by 0 bases and J by 8 bases, with 8 bases between them. CDR3 size: 13 residues. Looked up from germline, CDR1 is SGDLS and CDR2 is YYNGEE. CDR3: CASSVDFGEKLFF. In nucleotides, the CDR3 is TGTGCCAGCAGCGTAGACTTCGGGGAAAAACTGTTTTTT.